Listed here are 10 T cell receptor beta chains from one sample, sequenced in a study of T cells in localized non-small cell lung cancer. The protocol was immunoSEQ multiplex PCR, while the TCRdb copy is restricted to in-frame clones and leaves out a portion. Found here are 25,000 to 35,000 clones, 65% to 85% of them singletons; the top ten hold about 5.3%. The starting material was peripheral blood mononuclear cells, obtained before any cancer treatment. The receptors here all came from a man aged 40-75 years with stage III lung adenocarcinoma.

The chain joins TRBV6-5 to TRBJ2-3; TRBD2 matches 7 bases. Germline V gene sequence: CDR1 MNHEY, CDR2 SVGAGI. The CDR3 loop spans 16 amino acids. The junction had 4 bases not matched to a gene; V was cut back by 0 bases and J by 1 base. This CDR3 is CASSYSSGYGTDTQYF. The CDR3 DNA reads TGTGCCAGCAGTTACTCTAGCGGGTATGGCACAGATACGCAGTATTTT.

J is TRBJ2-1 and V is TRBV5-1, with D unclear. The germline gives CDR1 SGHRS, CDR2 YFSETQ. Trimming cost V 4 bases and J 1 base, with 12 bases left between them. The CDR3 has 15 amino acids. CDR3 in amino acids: CASSPVADSYNEQFF. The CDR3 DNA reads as TGCGCCAGCAGCCCGGTGGCAGATTCCTACAATGAGCAGTTCTTC.

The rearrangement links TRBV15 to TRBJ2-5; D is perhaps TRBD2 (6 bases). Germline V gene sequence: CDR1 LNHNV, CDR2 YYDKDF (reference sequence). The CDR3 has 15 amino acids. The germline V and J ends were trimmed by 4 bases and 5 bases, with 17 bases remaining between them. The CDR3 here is CATSTGIGAGETQYF. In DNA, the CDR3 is TGTGCCACCAGCACGGGCATTGGGGCGGGGGAGACCCAGTACTTC.

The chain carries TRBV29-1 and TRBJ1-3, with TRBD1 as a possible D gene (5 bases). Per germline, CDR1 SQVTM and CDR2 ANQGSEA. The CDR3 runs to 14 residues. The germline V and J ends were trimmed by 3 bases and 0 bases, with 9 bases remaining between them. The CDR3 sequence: CSVETADSGNTIYF. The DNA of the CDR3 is TGCAGCGTTGAGACAGCCGACTCTGGAAACACCATATATTTT.

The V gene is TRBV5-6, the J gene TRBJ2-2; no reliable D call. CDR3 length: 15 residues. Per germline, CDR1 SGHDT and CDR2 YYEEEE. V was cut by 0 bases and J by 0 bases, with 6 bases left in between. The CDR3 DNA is TGTGCCAGCAGCTTGGTGGCAGCGAACACCGGGGAGCTGTTTTTT. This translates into CASSLVAANTGELFF.

The CDR3 sequence: CASSSTVLNEKLFF. CDR3 DNA sequence: TGTGCCAGCAGCTCGACAGTCCTTAATGAAAAACTGTTTTTT. The V and J genes are TRBV7-9 and TRBJ1-4; a possible D gene is TRBD1 (5 bases). Germline lookup yields CDR1 SEHNR and CDR2 FQNEAQ (reference sequence). This CDR3 comprises 14 residues. The V gene lost 4 bases and the J gene lost 4 bases, with 10 bases spanning the gap.

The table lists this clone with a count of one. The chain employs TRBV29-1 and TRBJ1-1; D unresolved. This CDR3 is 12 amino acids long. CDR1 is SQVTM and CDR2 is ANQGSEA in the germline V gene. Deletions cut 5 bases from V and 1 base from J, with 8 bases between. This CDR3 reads CSVTDGNTEAFF. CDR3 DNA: TGCAGCGTTACGGATGGGAACACTGAAGCTTTCTTT.

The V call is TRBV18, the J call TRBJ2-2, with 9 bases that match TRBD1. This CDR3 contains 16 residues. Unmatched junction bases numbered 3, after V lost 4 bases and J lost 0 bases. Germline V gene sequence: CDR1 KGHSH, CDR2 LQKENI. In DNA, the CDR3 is TGTGCCAGCTCACGGGGACAGGGCACGAACACCGGGGAGCTGTTTTTT. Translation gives CASSRGQGTNTGELFF.

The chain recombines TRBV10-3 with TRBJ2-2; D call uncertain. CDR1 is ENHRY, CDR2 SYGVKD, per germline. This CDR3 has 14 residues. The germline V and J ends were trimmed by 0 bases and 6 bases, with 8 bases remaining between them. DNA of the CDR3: TGTGCCATCAGTGAGTCCGGAGCTCCCGGGGAGCTGTTTTTT. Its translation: CAISESGAPGELFF.

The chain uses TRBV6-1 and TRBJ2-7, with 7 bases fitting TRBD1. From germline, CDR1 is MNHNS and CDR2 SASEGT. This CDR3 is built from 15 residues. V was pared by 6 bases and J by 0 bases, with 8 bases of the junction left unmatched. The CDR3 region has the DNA TGTGCCAGCAGCCTCCGGGACAGCGCCTCCTACGAGCAGTACGTC. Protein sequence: CASSLRDSASYEQYV.